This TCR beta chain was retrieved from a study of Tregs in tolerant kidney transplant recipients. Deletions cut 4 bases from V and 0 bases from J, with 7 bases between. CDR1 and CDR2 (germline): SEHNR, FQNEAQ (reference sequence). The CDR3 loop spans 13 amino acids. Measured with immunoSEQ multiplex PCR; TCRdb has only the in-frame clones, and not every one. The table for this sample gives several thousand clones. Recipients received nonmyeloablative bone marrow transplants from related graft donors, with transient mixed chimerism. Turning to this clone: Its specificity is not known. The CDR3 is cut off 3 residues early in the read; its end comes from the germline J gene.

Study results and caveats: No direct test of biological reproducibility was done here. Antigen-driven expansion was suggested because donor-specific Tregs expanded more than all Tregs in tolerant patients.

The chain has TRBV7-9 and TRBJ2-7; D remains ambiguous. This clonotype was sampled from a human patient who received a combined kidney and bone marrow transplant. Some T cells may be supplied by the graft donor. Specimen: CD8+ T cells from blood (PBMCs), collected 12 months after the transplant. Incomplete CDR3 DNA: TGTGCCAGCAGCTCCCAGGCCTCCTACGAG. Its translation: CASSSQASYE. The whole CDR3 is CASSSQASYEQYF.